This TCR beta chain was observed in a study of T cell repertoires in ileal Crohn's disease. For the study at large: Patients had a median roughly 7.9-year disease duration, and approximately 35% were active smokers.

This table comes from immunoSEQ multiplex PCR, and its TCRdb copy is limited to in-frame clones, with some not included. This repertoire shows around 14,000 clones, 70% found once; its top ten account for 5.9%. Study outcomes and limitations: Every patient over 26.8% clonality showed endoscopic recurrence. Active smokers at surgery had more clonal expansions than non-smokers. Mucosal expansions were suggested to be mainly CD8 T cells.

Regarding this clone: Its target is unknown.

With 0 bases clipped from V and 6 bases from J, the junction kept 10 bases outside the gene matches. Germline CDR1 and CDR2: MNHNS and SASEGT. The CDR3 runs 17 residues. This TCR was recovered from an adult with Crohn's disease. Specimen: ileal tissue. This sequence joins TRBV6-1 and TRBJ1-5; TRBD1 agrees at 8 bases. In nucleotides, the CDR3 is TGTGCCAGCAGTGAAGCGATCGCAGGGGGCGCGGGTCAGCCCCAGCATTTT. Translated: CASSEAIAGGAGQPQHF.